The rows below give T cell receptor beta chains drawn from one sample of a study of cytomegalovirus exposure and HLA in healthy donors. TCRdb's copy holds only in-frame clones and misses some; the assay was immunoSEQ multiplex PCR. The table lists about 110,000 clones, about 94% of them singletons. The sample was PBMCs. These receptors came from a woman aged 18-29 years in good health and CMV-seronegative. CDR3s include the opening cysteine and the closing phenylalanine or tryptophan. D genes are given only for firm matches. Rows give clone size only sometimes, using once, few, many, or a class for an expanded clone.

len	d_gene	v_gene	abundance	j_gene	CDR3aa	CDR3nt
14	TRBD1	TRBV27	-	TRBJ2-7	CASSPGTVAYEQYF	TGTGCCAGCAGTCCAGGGACAGTCGCCTACGAGCAGTACTTC
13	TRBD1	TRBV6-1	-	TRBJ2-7	CATTGQGAYEQYF	TGTGCCACCACGGGACAGGGGGCATACGAGCAGTACTTC
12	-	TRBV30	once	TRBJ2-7	CAWSSRGGEQYF	TGTGCCTGGAGTTCAAGGGGCGGCGAGCAGTACTTC
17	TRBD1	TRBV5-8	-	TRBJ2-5	CASSIYRGLLLQETQYF	TGTGCCAGCAGCATTTACAGGGGGCTCCTACTCCAAGAGACCCAGTACTTC
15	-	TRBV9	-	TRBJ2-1	CASSVVGQLDNEQFF	TGTGCCAGCAGCGTTGTAGGACAGCTAGACAATGAGCAGTTCTTC
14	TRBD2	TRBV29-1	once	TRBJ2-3	CSVVGARGSDTQYF	TGCAGCGTTGTCGGCGCGCGGGGGTCAGATACGCAGTATTTT
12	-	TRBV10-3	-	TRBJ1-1	CAISAQGPEAFF	TGTGCCATCAGTGCCCAGGGCCCCGAGGCTTTCTTT
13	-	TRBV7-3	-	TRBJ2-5	CASSSQTGETQYF	TGTGCCAGCAGCTCCCAGACAGGAGAGACCCAGTACTTC
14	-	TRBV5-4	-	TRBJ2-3	CASSFGGGADTQYF	TGTGCCAGCAGCTTCGGCGGAGGCGCAGATACGCAGTATTTT
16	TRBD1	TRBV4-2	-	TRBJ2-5	CASSQATRGNQETQYF	TGTGCCAGCAGCCAAGCTACCAGGGGGAACCAAGAGACCCAGTACTTC
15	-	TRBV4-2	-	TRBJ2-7	CASSQDPGGSGEQYF	TGTGCCAGCAGCCAAGATCCCGGTGGTTCGGGCGAGCAGTACTTC
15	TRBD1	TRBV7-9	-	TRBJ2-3	CASSWGQGTTDTQYF	TGTGCCAGCAGCTGGGGACAGGGGACCACAGATACGCAGTATTTT
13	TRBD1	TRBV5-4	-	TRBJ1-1	CASGQGTNTEAFF	TGTGCCAGCGGACAGGGGACGAACACTGAAGCTTTCTTT
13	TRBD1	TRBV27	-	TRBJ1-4	CASSLGQGRKLFF	TGTGCCAGCAGTCTTGGACAGGGTCGAAAACTGTTTTTT
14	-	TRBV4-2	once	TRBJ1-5	CASSQVAGGQPQHF	TGTGCCAGCAGCCAAGTTGCCGGGGGTCAGCCCCAGCATTTT